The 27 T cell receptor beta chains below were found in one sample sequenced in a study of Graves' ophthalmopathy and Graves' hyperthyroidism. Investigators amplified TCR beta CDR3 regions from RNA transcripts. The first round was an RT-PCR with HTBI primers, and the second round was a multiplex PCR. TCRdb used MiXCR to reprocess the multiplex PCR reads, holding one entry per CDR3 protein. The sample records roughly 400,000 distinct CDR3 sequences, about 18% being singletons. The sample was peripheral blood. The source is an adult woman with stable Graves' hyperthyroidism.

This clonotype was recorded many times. In DNA form, the CDR3 reads TGTGCCAGCAGCTATCGAGGCACCGGGGAGCTGTTTTTT. It yields the protein CASSYRGTGELFF. The chain carries TRBV12-3 or TRBV12-4 and TRBJ2-2; no reliable D call. The CDR3 sequence is 13 residues long. The V end lost 6 bases, the J end lost 4 bases, and 9 bases lay between the germline ends.

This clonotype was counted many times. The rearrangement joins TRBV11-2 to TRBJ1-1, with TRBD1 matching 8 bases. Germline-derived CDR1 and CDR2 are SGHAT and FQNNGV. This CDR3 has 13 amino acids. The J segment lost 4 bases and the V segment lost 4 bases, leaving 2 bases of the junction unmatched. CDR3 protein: CASSSQGATEAFF. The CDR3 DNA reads TGTGCCAGCAGCTCCCAGGGGGCCACTGAAGCTTTCTTT.

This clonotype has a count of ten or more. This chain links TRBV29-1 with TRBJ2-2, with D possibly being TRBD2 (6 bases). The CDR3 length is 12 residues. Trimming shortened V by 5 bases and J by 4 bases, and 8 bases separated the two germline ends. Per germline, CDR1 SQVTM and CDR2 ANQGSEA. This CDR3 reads CSVTRGTGELFF. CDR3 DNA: TGCAGCGTTACGCGGGGCACCGGGGAGCTGTTTTTT.

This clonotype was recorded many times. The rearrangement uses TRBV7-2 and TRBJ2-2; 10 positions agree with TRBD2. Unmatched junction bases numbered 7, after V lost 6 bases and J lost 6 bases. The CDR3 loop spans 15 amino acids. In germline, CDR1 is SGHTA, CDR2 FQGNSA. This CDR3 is CASSKAGGPAGELFF. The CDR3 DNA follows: TGTGCCAGCAGTAAAGCGGGAGGGCCCGCCGGGGAGCTGTTTTTT.

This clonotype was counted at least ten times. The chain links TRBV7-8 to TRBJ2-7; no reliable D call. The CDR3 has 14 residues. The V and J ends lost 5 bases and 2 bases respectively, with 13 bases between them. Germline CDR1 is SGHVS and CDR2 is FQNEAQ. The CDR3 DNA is TGTGCCAGCAGCCTTAGCAGTGCCGCCTACGAGCAGTACTTC. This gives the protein CASSLSSAAYEQYF.

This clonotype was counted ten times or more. The CDR3: CASSSGTGWTQYF. CDR3 coding DNA: TGTGCCAGCAGTTCCGGGACAGGGTGGACGCAGTATTTT. The J gene is TRBJ2-3, the V gene TRBV6-5; 9 positions agree with TRBD1. CDR3 length: 13 amino acids. CDR1 is MNHEY and CDR2 is SVGAGI in the germline V gene. Unmatched junction bases numbered 5, after V lost 4 bases and J lost 9 bases.

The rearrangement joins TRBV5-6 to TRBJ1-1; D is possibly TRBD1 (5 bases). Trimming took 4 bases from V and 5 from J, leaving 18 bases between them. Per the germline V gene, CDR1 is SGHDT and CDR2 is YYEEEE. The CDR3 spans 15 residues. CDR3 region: CASSPRSGGRTEAFF. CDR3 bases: TGTGCCAGCAGCCCACGCTCGGGGGGAAGGACTGAAGCTTTCTTT.

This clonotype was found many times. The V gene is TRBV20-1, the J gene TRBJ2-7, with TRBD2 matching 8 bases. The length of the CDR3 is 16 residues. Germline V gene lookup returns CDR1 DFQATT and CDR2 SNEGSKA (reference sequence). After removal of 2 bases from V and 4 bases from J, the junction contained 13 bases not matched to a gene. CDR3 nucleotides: TGCAGTGCTAGAAAGCTTGGGGGACTAGAGGAATACGAGCAGTACTTC. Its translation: CSARKLGGLEEYEQYF.

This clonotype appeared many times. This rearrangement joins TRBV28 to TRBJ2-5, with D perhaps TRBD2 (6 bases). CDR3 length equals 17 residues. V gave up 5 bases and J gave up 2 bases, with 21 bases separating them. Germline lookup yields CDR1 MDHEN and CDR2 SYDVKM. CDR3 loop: CASSANPGRRAQETQYF. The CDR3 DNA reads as TGTGCCAGCAGTGCAAATCCAGGGAGGAGGGCACAAGAGACCCAGTACTTC.

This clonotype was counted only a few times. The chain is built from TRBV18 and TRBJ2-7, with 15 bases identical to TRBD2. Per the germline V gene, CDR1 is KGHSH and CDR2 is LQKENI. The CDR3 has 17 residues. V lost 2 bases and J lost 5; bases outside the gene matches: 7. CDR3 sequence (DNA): TGTGCCAGCTCACCAAGAGGGGGACTAGCGGGAGGTAACGAGCAGTACTTC. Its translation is CASSPRGGLAGGNEQYF.

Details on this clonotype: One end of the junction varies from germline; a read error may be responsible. CDR3 nucleotide sequence: TGTGCCATCAGTGAAAGGGAACGTAGGGAGTACTTC. This codes for CAISERERREYF. The chain is built from TRBV6-1 and TRBJ2-7, with D unresolved. The CDR3 spans 12 residues. Germline CDR1 is MNHNS and CDR2 is SASEGT.

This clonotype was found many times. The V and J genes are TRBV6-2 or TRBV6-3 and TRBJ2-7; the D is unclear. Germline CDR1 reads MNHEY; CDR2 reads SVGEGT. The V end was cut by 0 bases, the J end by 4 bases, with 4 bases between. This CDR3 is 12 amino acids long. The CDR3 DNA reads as TGTGCCAGCAGTTACTCGTCTTACGAGCAGTACTTC. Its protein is CASSYSSYEQYF.

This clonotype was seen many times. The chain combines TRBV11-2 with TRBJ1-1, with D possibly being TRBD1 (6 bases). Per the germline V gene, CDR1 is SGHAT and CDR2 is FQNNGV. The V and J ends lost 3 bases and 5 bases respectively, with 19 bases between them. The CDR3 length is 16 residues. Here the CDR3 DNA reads TGTGCCAGCAGCTTTTTCCATTTGAGGGGGAGGACTGAAGCTTTCTTT. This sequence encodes CASSFFHLRGRTEAFF.

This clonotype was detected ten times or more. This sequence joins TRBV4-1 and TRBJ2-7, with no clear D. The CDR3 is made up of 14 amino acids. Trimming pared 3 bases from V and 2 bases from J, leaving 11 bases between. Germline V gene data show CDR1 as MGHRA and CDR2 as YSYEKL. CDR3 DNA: TGCGCCAGCAGCCAGGGATCCCCGACCTACGAGCAGTACTTC. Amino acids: CASSQGSPTYEQYF.

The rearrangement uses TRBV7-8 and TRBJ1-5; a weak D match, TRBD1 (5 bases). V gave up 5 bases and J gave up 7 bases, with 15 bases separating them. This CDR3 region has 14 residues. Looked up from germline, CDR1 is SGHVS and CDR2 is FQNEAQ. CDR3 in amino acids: CASSPLTVNQPQHF. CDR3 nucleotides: TGTGCCAGCAGCCCCCTGACAGTGAACCAGCCCCAGCATTTT.

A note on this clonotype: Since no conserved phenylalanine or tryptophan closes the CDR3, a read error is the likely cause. The CDR3 loop is CASSGGQWFYSNQPQHL. CDR3 in DNA: TGTGCCAGCAGTGGGGGACAGTGGTTCTATAGCAATCAGCCCCAGCATCTT. The rearrangement uses TRBV28 and TRBJ1-5, with 7 bases lining up with TRBD1. Trimming at V came to 5 bases and at J to 0 bases, leaving 10 bases not matched to a gene. The CDR3 sequence is 17 residues long. Germline assignment: CDR1 MDHEN and CDR2 SYDVKM.

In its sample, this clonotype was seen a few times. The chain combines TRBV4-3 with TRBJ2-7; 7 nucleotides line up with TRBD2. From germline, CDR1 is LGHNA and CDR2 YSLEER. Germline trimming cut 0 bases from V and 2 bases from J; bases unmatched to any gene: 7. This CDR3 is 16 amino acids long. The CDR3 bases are TGCGCCAGCAGCCAAGATCTTAGGGACTACCCCTACGAGCAGTACTTC. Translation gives CASSQDLRDYPYEQYF.

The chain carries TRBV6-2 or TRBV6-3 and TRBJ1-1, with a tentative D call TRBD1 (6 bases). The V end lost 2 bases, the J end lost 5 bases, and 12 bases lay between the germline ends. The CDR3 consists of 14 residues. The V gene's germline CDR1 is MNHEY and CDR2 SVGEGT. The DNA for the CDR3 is TGTGCCAGCAGTTACGTACAGGGAGGGACTGAAGCTTTCTTT. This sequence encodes CASSYVQGGTEAFF.

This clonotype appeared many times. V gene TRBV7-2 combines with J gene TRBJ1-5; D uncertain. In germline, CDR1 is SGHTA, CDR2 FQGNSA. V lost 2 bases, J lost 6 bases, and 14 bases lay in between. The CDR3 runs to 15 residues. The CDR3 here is CASSLMGEGTQPQHF. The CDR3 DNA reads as TGTGCCAGCAGCTTAATGGGTGAGGGCACTCAGCCCCAGCATTTT.

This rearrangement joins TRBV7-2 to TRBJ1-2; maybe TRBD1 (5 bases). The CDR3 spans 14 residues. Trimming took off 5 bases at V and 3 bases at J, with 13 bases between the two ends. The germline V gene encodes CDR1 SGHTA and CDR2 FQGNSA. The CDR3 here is CASSIPGQYYGYTF. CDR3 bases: TGTGCCAGCAGCATCCCGGGGCAGTACTATGGCTACACCTTC.

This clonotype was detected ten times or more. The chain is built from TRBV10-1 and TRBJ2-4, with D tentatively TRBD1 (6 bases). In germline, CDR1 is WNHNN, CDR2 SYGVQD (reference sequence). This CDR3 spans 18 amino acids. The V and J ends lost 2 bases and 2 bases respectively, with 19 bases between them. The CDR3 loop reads CASSEGQGGRGTKNIQYF. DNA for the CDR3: TGCGCCAGCAGTGAGGGTCAAGGGGGTCGAGGTACCAAAAACATTCAGTACTTC.

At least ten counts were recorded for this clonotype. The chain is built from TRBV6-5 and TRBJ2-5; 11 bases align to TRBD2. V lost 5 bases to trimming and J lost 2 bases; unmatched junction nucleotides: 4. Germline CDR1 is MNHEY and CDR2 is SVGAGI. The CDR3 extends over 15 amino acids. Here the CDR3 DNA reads TGTGCCAGCAGTCGGACTAGCGGGTTTCAAGAGACCCAGTACTTC. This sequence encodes CASSRTSGFQETQYF.

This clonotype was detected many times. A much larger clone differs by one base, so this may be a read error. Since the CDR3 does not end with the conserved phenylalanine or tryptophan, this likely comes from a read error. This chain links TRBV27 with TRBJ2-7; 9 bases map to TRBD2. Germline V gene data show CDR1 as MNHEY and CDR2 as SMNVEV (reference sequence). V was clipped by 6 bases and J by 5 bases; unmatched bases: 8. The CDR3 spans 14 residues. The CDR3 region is CASRAGGRADEQYL. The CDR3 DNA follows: TGTGCCAGCAGAGCGGGCGGGAGGGCAGACGAGCAGTACCTC.

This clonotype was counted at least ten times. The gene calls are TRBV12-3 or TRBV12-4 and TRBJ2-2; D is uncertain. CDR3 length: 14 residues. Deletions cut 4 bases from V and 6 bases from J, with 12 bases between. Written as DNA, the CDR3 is TGTGCCAGCAGTTCCCTCTCCGGAGCCGGGGAGCTGTTTTTT. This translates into CASSSLSGAGELFF.

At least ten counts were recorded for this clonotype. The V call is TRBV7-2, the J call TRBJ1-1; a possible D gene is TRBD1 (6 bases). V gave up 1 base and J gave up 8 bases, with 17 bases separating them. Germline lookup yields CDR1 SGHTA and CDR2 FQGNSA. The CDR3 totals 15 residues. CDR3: CASSLVIRGWIEAFF. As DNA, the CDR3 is TGTGCCAGCAGCTTAGTTATCAGGGGTTGGATCGAAGCTTTCTTT.

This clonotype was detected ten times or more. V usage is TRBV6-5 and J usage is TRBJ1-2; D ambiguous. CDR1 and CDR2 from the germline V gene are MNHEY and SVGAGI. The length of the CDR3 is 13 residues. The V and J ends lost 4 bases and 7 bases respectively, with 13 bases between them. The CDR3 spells CASSSVALGGYTF. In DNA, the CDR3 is TGTGCCAGCAGTTCGGTGGCGTTAGGTGGCTACACCTTC.

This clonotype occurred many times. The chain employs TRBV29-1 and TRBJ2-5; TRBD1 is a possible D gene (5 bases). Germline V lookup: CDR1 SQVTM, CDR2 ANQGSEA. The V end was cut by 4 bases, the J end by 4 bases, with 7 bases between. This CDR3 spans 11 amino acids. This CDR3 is CSVARAETQYF. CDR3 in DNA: TGCAGCGTTGCCAGGGCAGAGACCCAGTACTTC.